Reported below is one T cell receptor beta chain. The antigen remains unidentified. PCR amplification relied on 60 Vbeta primers (plus 13 Jbeta primers). Some clones are missing from TCRdb's copy, which holds only in-frame ones; the method was immunoSEQ multiplex PCR. Counted here are about 250,000 clones, about 75% occurring once; the ten biggest clones make up under 2.5%. These data are taken from a study of cytomegalovirus exposure and HLA in healthy donors. Trimming left V 1 base short and J 2 bases short, with 10 bases between. The CDR3 covers 14 residues. Germline CDR1 is SGHDT and CDR2 is YYEEEE. Study-level findings and limits: A later look showed TCR association rates differing by HLA locus, highest for DRB1 and lowest for HLA-C. The authors judged a highly shared variant cluster likely a sequencing artifact.

Specimen: PBMCs. The clonotype comes from a female donor in good health and CMV-seronegative. The chain recombines TRBV5-6 with TRBJ2-7, with TRBD1 as a possible D gene (6 bases). The CDR3 loop is CASSLTQGPYEQYF. CDR3 coding DNA: TGTGCCAGCAGCTTGACCCAGGGGCCCTACGAGCAGTACTTC. The variable domain in full, completed from reference TRBV5-6 and TRBJ2-7, reads DAGVTQSPTHLIKTRGQQVTLRCSPKSGHDTVSWYQQALGQGPQFIFQYYEEEERQRGNFPDRFSGHQFPNYSSELNVNALLLGDSALYLCASSLTQGPYEQYFGPGTRLTVT.